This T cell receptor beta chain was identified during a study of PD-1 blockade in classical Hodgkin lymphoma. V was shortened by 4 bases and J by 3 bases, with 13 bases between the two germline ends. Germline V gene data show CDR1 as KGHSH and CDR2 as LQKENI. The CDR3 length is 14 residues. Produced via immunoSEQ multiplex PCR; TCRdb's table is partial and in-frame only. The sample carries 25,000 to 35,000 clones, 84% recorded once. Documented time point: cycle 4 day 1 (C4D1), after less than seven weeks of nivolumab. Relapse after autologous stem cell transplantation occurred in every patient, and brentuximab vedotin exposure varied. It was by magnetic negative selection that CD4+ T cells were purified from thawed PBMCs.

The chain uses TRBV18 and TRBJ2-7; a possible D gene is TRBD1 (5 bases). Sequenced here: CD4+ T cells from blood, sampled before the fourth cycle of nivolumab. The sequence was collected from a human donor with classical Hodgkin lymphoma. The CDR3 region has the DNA TGTGCCAGCTCACAAGGACAACCTATCTACGAGCAGTACTTC. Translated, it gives CASSQGQPIYEQYF.